The subject of this entry is one T cell receptor beta chain. Germline CDR1 is SGHDT and CDR2 is YYEEEE. The CDR3 is made up of 14 amino acids. Trimming cost V 4 bases and J 4 bases, with 12 bases left between them. Cohort 3 recovered donors had two negative PCRs, clearance, or symptom resolution. The data belong to a study of blood T cell repertoires in COVID-19. Across the study: PBMCs, B-cell-depleted T cells, or T cells provided the cDNA or gDNA that made up the material.

Clones were read by immunoSEQ multiplex PCR, and TCRdb kept only the in-frame ones, dropping some. The sample has about 220,000 clones, roughly 79% seen once; the top ten hold about 15%. This TCR derives from a man aged 40-55 years who had recovered from COVID-19. The sample was PBMCs or T cells enriched from blood (not recorded which). The chain uses TRBV5-6 and TRBJ2-1; possible D gene TRBD2, 6 bases. CDR3 coding DNA: TGTGCCAGCAGCCCCTTAGCGGATTACAATGAGCAGTTCTTC. This translates into CASSPLADYNEQFF. Together with reference TRBV5-6 and TRBJ2-1, the CDR3 gives the full variable domain: DAGVTQSPTHLIKTRGQQVTLRCSPKSGHDTVSWYQQALGQGPQFIFQYYEEEERQRGNFPDRFSGHQFPNYSSELNVNALLLGDSALYLCASSPLADYNEQFFGPGTRLTVL.